The 21 T cell receptor beta chains below come from one sample, sequenced in a study of blood T cell repertoires in COVID-19. Data came from immunoSEQ multiplex PCR; TCRdb stores just in-frame clones and leaves some out. The sample lists approximately 280,000 clones; under 90% were seen once. The material sequenced was peripheral blood. Receptors were obtained from a man aged 45-60 years with acute or convalescent COVID-19.

The chain has TRBV3-1 (or the pseudogene TRBV3-2) and TRBJ2-1; D not certain. V was clipped by 0 bases and J by 10 bases, with 10 bases between them. Per germline, CDR1 LGHDT and CDR2 YNNKEL (reference sequence). This CDR3 spans 13 amino acids. The DNA for the CDR3 is TGTGCCAGCAGCCAAGAGCTTAAGCAAGAGCAGTTCTTC. Its protein is CASSQELKQEQFF.

The chain carries TRBV5-4 and TRBJ2-2; TRBD1 agrees at 12 bases. V dropped 5 bases and J dropped 6; count of bases not matched to a gene: 2. The CDR3 sequence is 14 residues long. Germline V gene lookup returns CDR1 SGHNT and CDR2 YYREEE (reference sequence). CDR3 sequence: CASRGQGAAGELFF. DNA of the CDR3: TGTGCCAGCAGGGGACAGGGGGCTGCCGGGGAGCTGTTTTTT.

V gene TRBV7-8 combines with J gene TRBJ1-4, with unresolved D. CDR3 length equals 16 residues. V was shortened by 1 base and J by 6 bases, with 15 bases between the two germline ends. Germline V CDR1 and CDR2: SGHVS, FQNEAQ. CDR3 residues: CASSLDPREGYEKLFF. The CDR3 region has the DNA TGTGCCAGCAGCTTAGACCCAAGGGAGGGTTATGAAAAACTGTTTTTT. Complete variable domain (other parts from reference TRBV7-8 and TRBJ1-4): GAGVSQSPRYKVAKRGQDVALRCDPISGHVSLFWYQQALGQGPEFLTYFQNEAQLDKSGLPSDRFFAERPEGSVSTLKIQRTQQEDSAVYLCASSLDPREGYEKLFFGSGTQLSVL.

On this clone itself: The same CDR3 arises from other DNA sequences in this sample as well. This rearrangement joins TRBV29-1 to TRBJ2-2, with D tentatively TRBD1 (6 bases). Germline CDR1 is SQVTM and CDR2 is ANQGSEA. This CDR3 spans 12 amino acids. V lost 5 bases and J 8 bases, leaving 12 bases between the germline ends. The CDR3 region is CSVSRGSGELFF. Here the CDR3 DNA reads TGCAGCGTTTCCAGGGGAAGTGGGGAGCTGTTTTTT.

The genes are TRBV29-1 and TRBJ2-7; D perhaps matches TRBD2 (5 bases). This CDR3 has 12 amino acids. Germline-derived CDR1 and CDR2 are SQVTM and ANQGSEA. The germline V and J ends were trimmed by 5 bases and 6 bases, with 14 bases remaining between them. The CDR3 loop is CSVRGSGVEQYF. Written as DNA, the CDR3 is TGCAGCGTTCGTGGTTCCGGGGTCGAGCAGTACTTC.

The chain combines TRBV14 with TRBJ2-5; D is unclear. Germline CDR1 and CDR2: SGHDN and FVKESK. V dropped 1 base and J dropped 4 bases, with 4 bases sitting between them. The CDR3 runs 12 residues. This chain's CDR3 is CASSQGRETQYF. Here the CDR3 DNA reads TGTGCCAGCAGCCAAGGGAGAGAGACCCAGTACTTC.

The chain carries TRBV18 and TRBJ1-6; D gene ambiguous. Between the trimmed V and J ends, which lost 6 bases and 6 bases, there was a span of 18 bases. The CDR3 loop spans 16 amino acids. Germline CDR1 is KGHSH and CDR2 is LQKENI. The DNA of the CDR3 is TGTGCCAGCTCTCGCCTCCTGGCAGGTAGTAATTCACCCCTCCACTTT. This gives the protein CASSRLLAGSNSPLHF.

Only a few counts were recorded for this clone. V is TRBV5-4 and J is TRBJ1-1, with D tentatively TRBD1 (6 bases). Trimming took off 4 bases at V and 2 bases at J, with 15 bases between the two ends. CDR3 size: 15 residues. In germline, CDR1 is SGHNT, CDR2 YYREEE (reference sequence). The CDR3 DNA follows: TGTGCCAGCAGCCCCCAGGGGACGATAAACACTGAAGCTTTCTTT. Encoded protein: CASSPQGTINTEAFF.

The CDR3 loop reads CATNILNQPQHF. For the CDR3, the DNA is TGTGCCACAAATATCCTCAATCAGCCCCAGCATTTT. This chain joins TRBV15 and TRBJ1-5; no reliable D call. V was clipped by 9 bases and J by 3 bases, with 9 bases between them. Germline V gene lookup returns CDR1 LNHNV and CDR2 YYDKDF (reference sequence). The CDR3 runs to 12 residues.

Worth noting for this clone: This sample includes further DNA sequences coding for the same CDR3. The V and J genes are TRBV5-8 and TRBJ1-1; TRBD1 is a possible D gene (6 bases). CDR1 SGHTS and CDR2 YDEGEE come from the germline V gene. The ends were cut back, 2 bases at V and 5 bases at J, with 10 bases in the middle. The CDR3 is 13 amino acids. The CDR3 reads CASSFRGKTEAFF. CDR3 nucleotides: TGTGCCAGCAGCTTTAGGGGGAAGACTGAAGCTTTCTTT.

J is TRBJ2-5 and V is TRBV25-1; perhaps TRBD1 as D (6 bases). Germline V gives CDR1 MGHDK, CDR2 SYGVNS. The V end was cut by 1 base, the J end by 5 bases, with 8 bases between. The CDR3 covers 13 residues. In DNA, the CDR3 is TGTGCCAGCAGTGAATCTGGGGGCGAGACCCAGTACTTC. Encoded protein: CASSESGGETQYF.

This rearrangement joins TRBV6-6 to TRBJ2-7; 10 bases fit TRBD1. Germline CDR1 reads MNHNY; CDR2 reads SVGAGI (reference sequence). J gave up 4 bases and V 6 bases, and 6 bases lay outside the gene matches. The CDR3 length is 14 residues. CDR3 protein: CASSPTGGTYEQYF. CDR3 bases: TGTGCCAGCAGCCCGACAGGGGGCACTTACGAGCAGTACTTC.

The DNA for the CDR3 is TGTGCCAGTAGTCCGGGACTAGCATACAATGAGCAGTTCTTC. It codes for CASSPGLAYNEQFF. The J gene is TRBJ2-1, the V gene TRBV19, with 9 bases identical to TRBD2. Germline V gene lookup returns CDR1 LNHDA and CDR2 SQIVND (reference sequence). This CDR3 has 14 amino acids. V gave up 5 bases and J gave up 4 bases; unmatched junction bases: 3. Filled out from reference TRBV19 and TRBJ2-1, the complete variable domain reads DGGITQSPKYLFRKEGQNVTLSCEQNLNHDAMYWYRQDPGQGLRLIYYSQIVNDFQKGDIAEGYSVSREKKESFPLTVTSAQKNPTAFYLCASSPGLAYNEQFFGPGTRLTVL.

The rearrangement links TRBV27 to TRBJ2-7, with TRBD1 matching over 7 bases. The CDR3 spans 14 residues. The germline gives CDR1 MNHEY, CDR2 SMNVEV (reference sequence). The trim removed 10 bases at V and 2 bases at J, leaving 11 bases unmatched. The CDR3 sequence is CATSVATGAYEQYF. CDR3 in DNA: TGTGCCACCAGCGTCGCCACAGGGGCCTACGAGCAGTACTTC.

In DNA form, the CDR3 reads TGTGCCAGCAGTGAACTCGCCCCTGGGAGCGCTCGGGCTTTCTTT. Protein: CASSELAPGSARAFF. This rearrangement joins TRBV2 to TRBJ1-1; the D is unclear. This CDR3 has 15 amino acids. V lost 2 bases and J lost 11, with 21 bases in between. From germline, CDR1 is SNHLY and CDR2 FYNNEI. The full variable domain, completed using reference TRBV2 and TRBJ1-1, is EPEVTQTPSHQVTQMGQEVILRCVPISNHLYFYWYRQILGQKVEFLVSFYNNEISEKSEIFDDQFSVERPDGSNFTLKIRSTKLEDSAMYFCASSELAPGSARAFFGQGTRLTVV.

This clone was picked up one time. The chain combines TRBV7-8 with TRBJ2-1, with 7 bases that match TRBD2. The junction had 11 bases not matched to a gene; V was cut back by 2 bases and J by 13 bases. CDR3 length: 14 amino acids. The germline CDR1 and CDR2 sequences are SGHVS and FQNEAQ. In nucleotides, the CDR3 is TGTGCCAGCAGCTTACAGGGAGGGGAGGCTTTCCAGTTCTTC. Translating it yields CASSLQGGEAFQFF.

The rearrangement links TRBV3-1 (or the pseudogene TRBV3-2) to TRBJ1-5, with D tentatively TRBD1 (5 bases). V lost 1 base and J 5 bases, leaving 15 bases between the germline ends. Germline-derived CDR1 and CDR2 are LGHDT and YNNKEL (reference sequence). The CDR3 contains 16 residues. In nucleotides, the CDR3 is TGTGCCAGCAGCCAAGGGGGGGTCCTGGAACATCAGCCCCAGCATTTT. Residues: CASSQGGVLEHQPQHF.

The J gene is TRBJ2-4, the V gene TRBV2; D is unresolved. Trimming took 3 bases from V and 8 from J, leaving 8 bases between them. The CDR3 loop spans 12 amino acids. Germline V gene lookup returns CDR1 SNHLY and CDR2 FYNNEI. The CDR3 DNA sequence: TGTGCCAGCAGTGACCCGGGTTACATTCAGTACTTC. This encodes CASSDPGYIQYF.

The chain combines TRBV11-3 with TRBJ2-7, with a tentative D call TRBD1 (6 bases). The V gene's germline CDR1 is SGHNT and CDR2 YENEEA. This CDR3 contains 16 residues. The V and J ends lost 0 bases and 5 bases respectively, with 17 bases between them. The CDR3 here is CASSLDSDRFGDEQYF. CDR3 DNA: TGTGCCAGCAGCTTAGATAGCGACAGGTTCGGGGACGAGCAGTACTTC.

The V call is TRBV5-5, the J call TRBJ2-3; D is unclear. Trimming left V 0 bases short and J 4 bases short, with 9 bases between. Looked up from germline, CDR1 is SGHKS and CDR2 is YYEKEE (reference sequence). The CDR3 is made up of 14 amino acids. The CDR3 loop reads CASSLAQTPDTQYF. CDR3 bases: TGTGCCAGCAGCTTGGCACAGACGCCAGATACGCAGTATTTT.

The chain recombines TRBV2 with TRBJ2-5; 11 nucleotides align to TRBD2. Trimming removed 6 bases from V and 5 bases from J; junction bases left unmatched: 14. This CDR3 is built from 17 residues. Germline assignment: CDR1 SNHLY and CDR2 FYNNEI. The CDR3 DNA follows: TGTGCCAGCAGATACCCTAGCGGGGGGAACCCCGAGGAGACCCAGTACTTC. Protein: CASRYPSGGNPEETQYF.